Listed here are 3 T cell receptor beta chains from one sample, sequenced in a study of T cell repertoires in cytomegalovirus infection (dated by TCRdb to about 2019). The data were produced on an Illumina HiSeq 1500. Clones were called with MiXCR by TCRdb after fastp trimmed the public reads at Q25, and only in-frame beta chains were retained. Every distinct CDR3 protein forms one entry, paired with its most common genes and DNA. The sample contains about 140,000 distinct CDR3 sequences, under 8% of them found a single time. In total, the top ten clones hold approximately 18% of the sample. Material for sequencing was PBMCs. All receptors derive from a human donor in good health (CMV status not recorded). Some clones in this sample may be carry-over from other donors' samples.

In its sample, this clonotype was seen a few times. The rearrangement uses TRBV5-1 and TRBJ1-6; no clear D gene. With 0 bases removed from V and 1 base from J, the gap between germline ends came to 5 bases. The CDR3 totals 15 residues. CDR1 is SGHRS and CDR2 is YFSETQ in the germline V gene. Written as DNA, the CDR3 is TGCGCCAGCAGCTTGGGGACGTCCTATAATTCACCCCTCCACTTT. Its protein is CASSLGTSYNSPLHF.

This clonotype was observed a handful of times. This chain joins TRBV20-1 and TRBJ1-5; no clear D gene. Trimming took 7 bases from V and 0 from J, leaving 4 bases between them. This CDR3 spans 11 amino acids. CDR1 DFQATT and CDR2 SNEGSKA come from the germline V gene (reference sequence). In nucleotides, the CDR3 is TGCAGTGTAAATAGCAATCAGCCCCAGCATTTT. Encoded protein: CSVNSNQPQHF.

This clonotype was counted ten times or more. The chain carries TRBV18 and TRBJ1-2; the D gene is possibly TRBD1 (5 bases). Germline CDR1 reads KGHSH; CDR2 reads LQKENI. Between the trimmed V and J ends, which lost 1 base and 3 bases, there was a span of 18 bases. This CDR3 has 17 amino acids. This CDR3 reads CASSPLSDTRSDYGYTF. The CDR3 DNA sequence: TGTGCCAGCTCACCACTCTCGGACACCAGGAGTGACTATGGCTACACCTTC.